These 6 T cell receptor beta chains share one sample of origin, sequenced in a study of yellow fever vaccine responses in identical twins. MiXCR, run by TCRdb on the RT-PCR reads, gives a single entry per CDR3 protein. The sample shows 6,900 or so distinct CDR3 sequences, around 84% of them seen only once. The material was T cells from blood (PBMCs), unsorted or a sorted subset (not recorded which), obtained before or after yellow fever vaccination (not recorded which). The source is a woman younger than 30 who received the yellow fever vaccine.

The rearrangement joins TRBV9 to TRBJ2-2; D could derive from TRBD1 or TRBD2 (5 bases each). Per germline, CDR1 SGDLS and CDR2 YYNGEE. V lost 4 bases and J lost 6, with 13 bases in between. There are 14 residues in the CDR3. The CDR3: CASSTQRGAGELFF. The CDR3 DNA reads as TGTGCCAGCAGCACACAACGAGGGGCCGGGGAGCTGTTTTTT.

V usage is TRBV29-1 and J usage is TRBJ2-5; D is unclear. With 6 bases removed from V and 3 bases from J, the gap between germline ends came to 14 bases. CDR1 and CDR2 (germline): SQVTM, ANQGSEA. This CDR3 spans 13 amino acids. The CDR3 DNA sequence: TGCAGCGTCGACGGCCTTTCGGAAGAGACCCAGTACTTC. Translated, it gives CSVDGLSEETQYF.

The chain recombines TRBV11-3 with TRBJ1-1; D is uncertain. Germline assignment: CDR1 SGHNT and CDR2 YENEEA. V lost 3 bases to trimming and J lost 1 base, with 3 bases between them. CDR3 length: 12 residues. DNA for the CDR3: TGTGCCAGCAGCTTCGAGAACACTGAAGCTTTCTTT. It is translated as CASSFENTEAFF.

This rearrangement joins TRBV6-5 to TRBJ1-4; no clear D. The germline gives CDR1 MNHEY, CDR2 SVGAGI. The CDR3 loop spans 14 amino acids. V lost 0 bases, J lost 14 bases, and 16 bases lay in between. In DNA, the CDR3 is TGTGCCAGCAGTTACTCGGTACCCCCGGACCTGCTGTTTTTT. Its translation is CASSYSVPPDLLFF.

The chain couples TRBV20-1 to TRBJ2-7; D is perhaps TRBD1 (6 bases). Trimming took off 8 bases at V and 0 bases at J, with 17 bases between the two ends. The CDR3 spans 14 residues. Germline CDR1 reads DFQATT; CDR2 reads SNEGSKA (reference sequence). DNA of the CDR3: TGCAGTTCAGACCGGGACATAAGCTCCTACGAGCAGTACTTC. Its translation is CSSDRDISSYEQYF.

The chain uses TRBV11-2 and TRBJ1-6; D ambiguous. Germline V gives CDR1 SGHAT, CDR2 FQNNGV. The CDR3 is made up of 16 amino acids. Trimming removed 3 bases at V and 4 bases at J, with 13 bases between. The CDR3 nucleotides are TGTGCCAGCAGCTTGTTCATCTTATCTTATAATTCACCCCTCCACTTT. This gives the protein CASSLFILSYNSPLHF.